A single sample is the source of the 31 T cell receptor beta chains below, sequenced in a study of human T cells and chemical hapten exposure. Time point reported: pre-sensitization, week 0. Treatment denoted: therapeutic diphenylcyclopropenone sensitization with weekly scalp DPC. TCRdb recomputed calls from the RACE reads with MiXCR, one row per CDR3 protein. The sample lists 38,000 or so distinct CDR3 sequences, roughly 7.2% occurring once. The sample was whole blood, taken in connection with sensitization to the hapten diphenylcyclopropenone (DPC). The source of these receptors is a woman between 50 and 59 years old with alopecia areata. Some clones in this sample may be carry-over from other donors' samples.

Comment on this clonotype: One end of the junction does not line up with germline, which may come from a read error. CDR3 sequence (DNA): TGTGCCAGCAGCCCCCCCAGGGGTAATCCACCCCTCCACTTT. It codes for CASSPPRGNPPLHF. V is TRBV7-8 and J is TRBJ1-6, with D possibly TRBD1 on 6 matching bases. Germline V gives CDR1 SGHVS, CDR2 FQNEAQ. This CDR3 is built from 14 residues.

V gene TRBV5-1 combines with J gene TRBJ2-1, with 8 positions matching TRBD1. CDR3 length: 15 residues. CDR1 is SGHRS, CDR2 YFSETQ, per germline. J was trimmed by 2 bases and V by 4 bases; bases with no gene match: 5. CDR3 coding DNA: TGCGCCAGCAGCGGCGGACAGGGAACCTACAATGAGCAGTTCTTC. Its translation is CASSGGQGTYNEQFF.

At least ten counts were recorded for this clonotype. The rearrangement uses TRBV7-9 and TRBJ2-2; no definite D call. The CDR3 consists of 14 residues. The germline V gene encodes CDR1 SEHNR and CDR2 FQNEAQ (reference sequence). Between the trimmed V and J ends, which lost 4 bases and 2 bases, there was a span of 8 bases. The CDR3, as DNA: TGTGCCAGCAGCTCAGACTCTAACACCGGGGAGCTGTTTTTT. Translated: CASSSDSNTGELFF.

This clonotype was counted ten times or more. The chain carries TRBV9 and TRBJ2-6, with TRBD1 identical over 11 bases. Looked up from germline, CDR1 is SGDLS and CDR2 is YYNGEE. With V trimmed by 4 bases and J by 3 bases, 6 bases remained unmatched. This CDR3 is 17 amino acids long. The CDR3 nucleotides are TGTGCCAGCAGCCCACGGGACAGGGGGTTTGGGGCCAACGTCCTGACTTTC. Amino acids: CASSPRDRGFGANVLTF.

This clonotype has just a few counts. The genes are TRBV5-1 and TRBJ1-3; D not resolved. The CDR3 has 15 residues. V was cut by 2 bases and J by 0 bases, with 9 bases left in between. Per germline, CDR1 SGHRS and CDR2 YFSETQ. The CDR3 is CASSLAPSSGNTIYF. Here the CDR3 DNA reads TGCGCCAGCAGCTTAGCCCCAAGCTCTGGAAACACCATATATTTT.

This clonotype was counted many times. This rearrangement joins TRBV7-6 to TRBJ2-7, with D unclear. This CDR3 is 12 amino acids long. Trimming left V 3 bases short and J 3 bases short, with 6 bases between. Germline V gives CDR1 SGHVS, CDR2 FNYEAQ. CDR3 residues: CASSLDHYEQYF. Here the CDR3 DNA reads TGTGCCAGCAGCTTGGACCACTACGAGCAGTACTTC.

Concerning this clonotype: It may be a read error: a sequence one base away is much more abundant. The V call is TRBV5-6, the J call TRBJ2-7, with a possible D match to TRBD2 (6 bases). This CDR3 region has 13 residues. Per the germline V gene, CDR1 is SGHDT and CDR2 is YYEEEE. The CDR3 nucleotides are TGTGCCAGCAGCTGGGCAGGTTCGGGGGAGCGGTACTTC. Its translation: CASSWAGSGERYF.

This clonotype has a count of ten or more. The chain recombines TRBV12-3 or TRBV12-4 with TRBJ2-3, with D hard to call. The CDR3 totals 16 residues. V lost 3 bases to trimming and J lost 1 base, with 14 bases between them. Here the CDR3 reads CASSFIRVIGTDTQYF. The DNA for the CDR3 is TGTGCCAGCAGTTTTATTCGGGTAATCGGCACAGATACGCAGTATTTT.

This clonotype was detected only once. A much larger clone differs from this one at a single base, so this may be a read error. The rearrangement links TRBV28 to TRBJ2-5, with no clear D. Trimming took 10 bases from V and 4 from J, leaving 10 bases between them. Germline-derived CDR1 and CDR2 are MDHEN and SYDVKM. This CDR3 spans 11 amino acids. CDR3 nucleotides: TGTGCCACCACATGGCGAGAGACCCAGTACTTC. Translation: CATTWRETQYF. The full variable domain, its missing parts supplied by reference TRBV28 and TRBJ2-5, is DVKVTQSSRYLVKRTGEKVFLECVQDMDHENMFWYRQDPGLGLRLIYFSYDVKMKEKGDIPEGYSVSREKKERFSLILESASTNQTSMYLCATTWRETQYFGPGTRLLVL.

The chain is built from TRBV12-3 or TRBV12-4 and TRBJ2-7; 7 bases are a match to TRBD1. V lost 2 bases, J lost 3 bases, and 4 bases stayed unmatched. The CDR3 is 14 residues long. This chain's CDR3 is CASSLQGDNYEQYF. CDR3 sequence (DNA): TGTGCCAGCAGTTTACAGGGGGATAACTACGAGCAGTACTTC.

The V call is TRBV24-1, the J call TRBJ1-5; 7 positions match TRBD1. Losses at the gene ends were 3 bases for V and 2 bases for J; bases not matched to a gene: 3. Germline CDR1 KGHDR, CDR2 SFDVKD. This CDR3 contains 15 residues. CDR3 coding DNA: TGTGCCACCAGTGATCGACAGGGCGGCAATCAGCCCCAGCATTTT. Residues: CATSDRQGGNQPQHF.

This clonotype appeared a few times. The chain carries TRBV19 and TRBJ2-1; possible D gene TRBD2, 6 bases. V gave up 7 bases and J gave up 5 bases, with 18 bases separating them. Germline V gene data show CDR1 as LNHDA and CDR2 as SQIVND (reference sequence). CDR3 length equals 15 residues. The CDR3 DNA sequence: TGTGCCAGTACCCCTCCCCTAGGGGAGGACAATGAGCAGTTCTTC. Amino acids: CASTPPLGEDNEQFF.

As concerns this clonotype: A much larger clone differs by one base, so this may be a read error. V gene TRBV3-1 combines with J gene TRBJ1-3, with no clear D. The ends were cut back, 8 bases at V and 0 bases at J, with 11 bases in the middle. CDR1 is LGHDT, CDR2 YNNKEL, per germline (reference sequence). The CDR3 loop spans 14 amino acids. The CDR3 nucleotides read TGTGCCAGCGCCATACAAGCCTCTGGAAACACCATATATTTT. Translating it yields CASAIQASGNTIYF. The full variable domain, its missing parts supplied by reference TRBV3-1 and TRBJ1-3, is DTAVSQTPKYLVTQMGNDKSIKCEQNLGHDTMYWYKQDSKKFLKIMFSYNNKELIINETVPNRFSPKSPDKAHLNLHINSLELGDSAVYFCASAIQASGNTIYFGEGSWLTVV.

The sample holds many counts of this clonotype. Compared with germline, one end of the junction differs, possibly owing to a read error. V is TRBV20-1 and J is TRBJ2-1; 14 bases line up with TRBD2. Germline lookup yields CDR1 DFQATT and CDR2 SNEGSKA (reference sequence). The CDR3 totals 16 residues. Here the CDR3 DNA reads TGCAGTGCCAGAGCCCCCGGACTAGCGGGAGGAAGGGAGCAGTTCTTC. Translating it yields CSARAPGLAGGREQFF.

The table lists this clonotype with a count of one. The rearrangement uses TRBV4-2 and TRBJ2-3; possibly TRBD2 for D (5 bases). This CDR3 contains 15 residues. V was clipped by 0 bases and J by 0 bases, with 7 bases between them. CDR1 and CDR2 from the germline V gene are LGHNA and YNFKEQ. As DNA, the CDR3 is TGTGCCAGCAGCCAAGAAGCGGCTAGCACAGATACGCAGTATTTT. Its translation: CASSQEAASTDTQYF.

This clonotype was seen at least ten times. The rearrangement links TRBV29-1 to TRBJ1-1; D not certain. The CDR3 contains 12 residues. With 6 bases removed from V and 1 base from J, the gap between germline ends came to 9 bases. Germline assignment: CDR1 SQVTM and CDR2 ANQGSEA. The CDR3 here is CSVPDWNTEAFF. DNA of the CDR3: TGCAGCGTGCCCGACTGGAACACTGAAGCTTTCTTT. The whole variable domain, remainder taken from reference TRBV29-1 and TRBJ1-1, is SAVISQKPSRDICQRGTSLTIQCQVDSQVTMMFWYRQQPGQSLTLIATANQGSEATYESGFVIDKFPISRPNLTFSTLTVSNMSPEDSSIYLCSVPDWNTEAFFGQGTRLTVV.

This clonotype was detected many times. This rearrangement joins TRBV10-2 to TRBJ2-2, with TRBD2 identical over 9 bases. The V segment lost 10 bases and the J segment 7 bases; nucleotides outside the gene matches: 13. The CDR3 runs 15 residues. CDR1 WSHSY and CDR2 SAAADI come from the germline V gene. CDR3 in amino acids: CAIHRSSGNGGELFF. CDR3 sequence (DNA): TGCGCCATTCATAGGTCTAGCGGGAACGGCGGGGAGCTGTTTTTT.

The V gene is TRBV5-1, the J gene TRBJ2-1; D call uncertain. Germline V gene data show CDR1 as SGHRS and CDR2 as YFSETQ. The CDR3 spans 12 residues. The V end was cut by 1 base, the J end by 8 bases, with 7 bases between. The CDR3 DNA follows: TGCGCCAGCAGCTTGCAGAGAGATGAGCAGTTCTTC. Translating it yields CASSLQRDEQFF.

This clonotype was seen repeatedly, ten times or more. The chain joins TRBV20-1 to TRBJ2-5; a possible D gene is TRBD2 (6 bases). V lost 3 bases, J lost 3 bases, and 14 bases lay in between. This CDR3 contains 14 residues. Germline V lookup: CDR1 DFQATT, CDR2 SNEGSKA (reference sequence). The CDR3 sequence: CSASSGSNEETQYF. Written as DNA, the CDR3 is TGCAGTGCTAGTAGCGGAAGTAACGAAGAGACCCAGTACTTC.

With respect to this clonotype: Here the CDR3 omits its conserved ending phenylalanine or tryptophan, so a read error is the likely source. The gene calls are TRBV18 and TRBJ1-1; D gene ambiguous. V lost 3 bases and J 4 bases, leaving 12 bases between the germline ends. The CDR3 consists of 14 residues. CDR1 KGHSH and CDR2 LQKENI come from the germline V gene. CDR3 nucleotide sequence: TGTGCCAGCTCACCCGCCTTTGGTGGCACTGAAGCTTTCTTA. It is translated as CASSPAFGGTEAFL.

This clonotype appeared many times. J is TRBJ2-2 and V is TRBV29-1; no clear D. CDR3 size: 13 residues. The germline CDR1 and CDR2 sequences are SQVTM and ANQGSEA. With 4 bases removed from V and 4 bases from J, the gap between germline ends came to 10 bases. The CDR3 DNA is TGCAGCGTTGCGGCAGCCAGCACCGGGGAGCTGTTTTTT. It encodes CSVAAASTGELFF.

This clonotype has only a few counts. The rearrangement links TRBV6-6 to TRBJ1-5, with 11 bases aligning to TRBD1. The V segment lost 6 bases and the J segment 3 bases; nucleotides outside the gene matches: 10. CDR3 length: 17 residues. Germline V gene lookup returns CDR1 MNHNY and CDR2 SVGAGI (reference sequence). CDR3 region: CASRMDRGRGDNQPQHF. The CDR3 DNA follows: TGTGCCAGCAGAATGGACAGGGGGCGAGGGGACAATCAGCCCCAGCATTTT.

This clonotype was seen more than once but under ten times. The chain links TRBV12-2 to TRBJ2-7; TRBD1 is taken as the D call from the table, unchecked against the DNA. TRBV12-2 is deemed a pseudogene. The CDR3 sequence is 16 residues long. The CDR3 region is CASRLDVSQAGYEQYF. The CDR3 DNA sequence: TGTGCAAGTCGCTTAGATGTATCACAGGCGGGCTACGAGCAGTACTTC.

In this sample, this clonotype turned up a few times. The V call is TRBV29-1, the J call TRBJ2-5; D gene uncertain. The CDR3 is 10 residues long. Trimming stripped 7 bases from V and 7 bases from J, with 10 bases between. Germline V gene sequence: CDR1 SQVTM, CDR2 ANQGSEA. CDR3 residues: CSGTFGTQYF. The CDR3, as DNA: TGCAGCGGGACGTTCGGGACCCAGTACTTC. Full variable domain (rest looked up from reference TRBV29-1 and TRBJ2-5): SAVISQKPSRDICQRGTSLTIQCQVDSQVTMMFWYRQQPGQSLTLIATANQGSEATYESGFVIDKFPISRPNLTFSTLTVSNMSPEDSSIYLCSGTFGTQYFGPGTRLLVL.

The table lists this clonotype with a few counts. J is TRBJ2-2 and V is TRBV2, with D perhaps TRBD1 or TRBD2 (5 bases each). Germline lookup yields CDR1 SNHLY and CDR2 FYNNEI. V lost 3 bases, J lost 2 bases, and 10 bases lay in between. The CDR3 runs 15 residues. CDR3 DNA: TGTGCCAGCAGTGAGGGACCGCAAAACACCGGGGAGCTGTTTTTT. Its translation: CASSEGPQNTGELFF.

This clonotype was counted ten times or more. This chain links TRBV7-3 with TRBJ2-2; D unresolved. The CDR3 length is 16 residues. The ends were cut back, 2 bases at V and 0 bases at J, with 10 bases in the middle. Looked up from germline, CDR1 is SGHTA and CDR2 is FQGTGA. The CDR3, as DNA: TGTGCCAGCAGCTTAGGCTGGGCTGCGAACACCGGGGAGCTGTTTTTT. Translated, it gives CASSLGWAANTGELFF.

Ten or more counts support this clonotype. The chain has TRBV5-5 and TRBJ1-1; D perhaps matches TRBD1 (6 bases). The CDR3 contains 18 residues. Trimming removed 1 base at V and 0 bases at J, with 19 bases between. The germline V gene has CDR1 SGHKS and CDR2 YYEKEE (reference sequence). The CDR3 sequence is CASSLPRGDRTLNTEAFF. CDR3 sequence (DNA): TGTGCCAGCAGCTTGCCCAGGGGTGACAGAACCCTGAACACTGAAGCTTTCTTT.

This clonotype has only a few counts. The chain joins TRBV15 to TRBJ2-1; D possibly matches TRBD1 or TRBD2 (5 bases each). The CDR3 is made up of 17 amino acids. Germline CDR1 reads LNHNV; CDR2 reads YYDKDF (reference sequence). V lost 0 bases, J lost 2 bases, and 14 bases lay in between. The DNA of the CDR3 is TGTGCCACCAGCAGAGATTTTGGGGGAGTAGCCTACAATGAGCAGTTCTTC. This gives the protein CATSRDFGGVAYNEQFF.

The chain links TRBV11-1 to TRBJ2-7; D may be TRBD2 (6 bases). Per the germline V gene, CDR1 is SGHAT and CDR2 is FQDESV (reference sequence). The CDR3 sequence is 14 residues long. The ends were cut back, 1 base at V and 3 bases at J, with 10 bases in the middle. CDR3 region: CASSLEGTFYEQYF. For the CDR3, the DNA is TGTGCCAGCAGCTTAGAAGGGACTTTCTACGAGCAGTACTTC.

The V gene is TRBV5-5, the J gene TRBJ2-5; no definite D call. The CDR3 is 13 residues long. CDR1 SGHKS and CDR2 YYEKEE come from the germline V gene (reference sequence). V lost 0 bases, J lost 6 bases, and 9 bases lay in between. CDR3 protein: CASSLDPFQTQYF. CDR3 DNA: TGTGCCAGCAGCTTGGACCCTTTCCAGACCCAGTACTTC.

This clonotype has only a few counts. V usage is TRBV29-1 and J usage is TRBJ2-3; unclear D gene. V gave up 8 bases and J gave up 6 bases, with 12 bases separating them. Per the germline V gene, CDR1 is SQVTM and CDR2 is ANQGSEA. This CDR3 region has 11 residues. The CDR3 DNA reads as TGCAGCCTGAGACTCGGCGATACGCAGTATTTT. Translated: CSLRLGDTQYF.